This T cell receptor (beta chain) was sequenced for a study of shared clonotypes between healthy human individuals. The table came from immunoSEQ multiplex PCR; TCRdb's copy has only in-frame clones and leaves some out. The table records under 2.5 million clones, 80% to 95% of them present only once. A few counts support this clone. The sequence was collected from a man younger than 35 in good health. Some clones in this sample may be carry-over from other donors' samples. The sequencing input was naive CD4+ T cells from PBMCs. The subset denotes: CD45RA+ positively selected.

CDR3 sequence: CASSQDRWQETEAFF. The CDR3 DNA reads TGCGCCAGCAGCCAAGATCGGTGGCAGGAGACTGAAGCTTTCTTT. The chain recombines TRBV4-3 with TRBJ1-1, with no clear D. Germline V gene sequence: CDR1 LGHNA, CDR2 YSLEER. The CDR3 loop spans 15 amino acids. Trimming removed 0 bases at V and 5 bases at J, with 13 bases between.